One sample yielded the 30 T cell receptor beta chains listed below, sequenced in a study of T cells after yellow fever vaccination (dated by TCRdb to 2018 to 2020). The treatment or condition tag for this specimen amounts to: live attenuated yellow fever vaccine strain. Libraries came from 5' RACE. Sequencing used an Illumina HiSeq 2500. The public reads were reanalyzed by TCRdb: fastp trimming at Q25, MiXCR alignment, in-frame beta chains only. Every entry covers one CDR3 protein and lists the most common genes and DNA from its rows. Recorded for this sample are more than 350,000 distinct CDR3 sequences; approximately 10% of them occurred a single time. The top ten clonotypes cover roughly 18% of the sample. The sample was PBMCs, taken on the day of the first yellow fever vaccination. These receptors were obtained from a young man who received the YFV17D yellow fever vaccine.

This clonotype was detected ten times or more. J is TRBJ1-3 and V is TRBV12-3 or TRBV12-4, with no clear D. V shed 5 bases and J shed 1 base, with 3 bases lying between them. The CDR3 is 12 residues long. DNA for the CDR3: TGTGCCAGCAGTAGATCTGGAAACACCATATATTTT. Translating gives CASSRSGNTIYF.

This clonotype was seen at least ten times. The chain recombines TRBV5-1 with TRBJ2-3; D possibly matches TRBD1 or TRBD2 (7 bases each). Germline V gives CDR1 SGHRS, CDR2 YFSETQ. Trimming took 4 bases from V and 3 from J, leaving 12 bases between them. This CDR3 contains 14 residues. For the CDR3, the DNA is TGCGCCAGCAGCCAGCAGGGGGGGACAGATACGCAGTATTTT. The encoded protein is CASSQQGGTDTQYF.

This clonotype turned up a few times. The genes are TRBV5-4 and TRBJ2-1; 7 bases are a match to TRBD2. CDR1 and CDR2 (germline): SGHNT, YYREEE (reference sequence). The CDR3 consists of 15 residues. Trimming took 5 bases from V and 4 from J; bases not matched to a gene: 9. This CDR3 is CASRAGGTSYNEQFF. CDR3 nucleotide sequence: TGTGCCAGCAGGGCCGGGGGGACGTCTTACAATGAGCAGTTCTTC.

This chain joins TRBV2 and TRBJ2-1; 11 nucleotides match TRBD2. The CDR3 has 16 residues. The V and J ends lost 10 bases and 6 bases, in that order; junction bases with no gene match: 14. Germline CDR1 is SNHLY and CDR2 is FYNNEI. CDR3 nucleotides: TGTGCCACCTATGGCCTAGCGGGGGGCAGTCGCAATGAGCAGTTCTTC. Translating it yields CATYGLAGGSRNEQFF.

This clonotype came up many times. The chain links TRBV29-1 to TRBJ2-5, with D unresolved. CDR1 and CDR2 from the germline V gene are SQVTM and ANQGSEA. V lost 4 bases and J lost 0, with 12 bases in between. This CDR3 contains 14 residues. The CDR3 reads CSVGAHDYQETQYF. The CDR3 coding sequence is TGCAGCGTTGGAGCACACGACTACCAAGAGACCCAGTACTTC.

This clonotype has more than one count but fewer than ten. The chain links TRBV5-1 to TRBJ1-1, with a tentative D call TRBD1 (5 bases). V was trimmed by 0 bases and J by 7 bases, leaving 10 bases between them. The germline V gene has CDR1 SGHRS and CDR2 YFSETQ. CDR3 size: 13 residues. The CDR3 DNA follows: TGCGCCAGCAGCTTGGCCGGGGCAGATGAAGCTTTCTTT. Its translation: CASSLAGADEAFF.

The V gene is TRBV10-3, the J gene TRBJ2-3; D not certain. There are 13 residues in the CDR3. V lost 4 bases and J lost 6, with 11 bases in between. The germline CDR1 and CDR2 sequences are ENHRY and SYGVKD. CDR3 bases: TGTGCCATCAGTGGCGAGATCGTGGATACGCAGTATTTT. It translates to CAISGEIVDTQYF.

The rearrangement joins TRBV9 to TRBJ2-5, with 9 bases matching TRBD2. CDR3 length equals 16 residues. V trimming: 0 bases; J trimming: 7 bases; junction bases outside the gene matches: 10. Per germline, CDR1 SGDLS and CDR2 YYNGEE. The CDR3 nucleotides read TGTGCCAGCAGCGTAGCTACCAGTAGCGGGGGAGCGACCCAGTACTTC. Encoded protein: CASSVATSSGGATQYF.

This chain uses TRBV5-5 with TRBJ1-6, with 8 bases that match TRBD1. The CDR3 loop spans 18 amino acids. The V and J ends lost 1 base and 2 bases, in that order; junction bases with no gene match: 8. CDR1 is SGHKS, CDR2 YYEKEE, per germline (reference sequence). CDR3 sequence reads: CASSLSQGADPYNSPLHF. CDR3 bases: TGTGCCAGCAGCTTGAGTCAGGGGGCGGACCCCTATAATTCACCCCTCCACTTT.

The gene calls are TRBV4-2 and TRBJ1-2; D is unresolved. In germline, CDR1 is LGHNA, CDR2 YNFKEQ. Trimming stripped 1 base from V and 5 bases from J, with 14 bases between. The CDR3 has 15 amino acids. CDR3 sequence reads: CASSQADGLSYGYTF. The CDR3 nucleotides are TGTGCCAGCAGCCAAGCGGACGGACTCTCGTATGGCTACACCTTC.

The rearrangement uses TRBV4-1 and TRBJ2-1; no definite D call. The length of the CDR3 is 16 residues. The V gene lost 0 bases and the J gene lost 8 bases, with 17 bases spanning the gap. The germline V gene encodes CDR1 MGHRA and CDR2 YSYEKL. CDR3 DNA sequence: TGCGCCAGCAGCCAAGATAGGCCGCACACGGGCGATGAGCAGTTCTTC. Its translation: CASSQDRPHTGDEQFF.

In its sample, this clonotype was seen a few times. The chain is built from TRBV18 and TRBJ2-3, with D perhaps given as TRBD1 or TRBD2 (6 bases each). CDR3 size: 14 residues. V gave up 6 bases and J gave up 4 bases, with 14 bases separating them. CDR1 and CDR2 (germline): KGHSH, LQKENI. DNA for the CDR3: TGTGCCAGCTCCCTGGGGGGCAGGGCAGATACGCAGTATTTT. Its protein product is CASSLGGRADTQYF. The full variable domain, with the rest looked up from reference TRBV18 and TRBJ2-3, is NAGVMQNPRHLVRRRGQEARLRCSPMKGHSHVYWYRQLPEEGLKFMVYLQKENIIDESGMPKERFSAEFPKEGPSILRIQQVVRGDSAAYFCASSLGGRADTQYFGPGTRLTVL.

This clonotype was detected a few times. The gene calls are TRBV5-1 and TRBJ2-7, with TRBD2 as a possible D gene (5 bases). This CDR3 has 12 residues. V lost 0 bases and J 6 bases, leaving 7 bases between the germline ends. CDR1 and CDR2 from the germline V gene are SGHRS and YFSETQ. CDR3 sequence reads: CASSLGGSEQYF. CDR3 DNA sequence: TGCGCCAGCAGCTTGGGAGGGAGCGAGCAGTACTTC.

The table lists this clonotype with a few counts. The chain couples TRBV11-2 to TRBJ2-1, with D perhaps matching TRBD1 (6 bases). This CDR3 is built from 16 residues. CDR1 and CDR2 from the germline V gene are SGHAT and FQNNGV. The ends were cut back, 4 bases at V and 4 bases at J, with 17 bases in the middle. The DNA for the CDR3 is TGTGCCAGCAGCTCCCTTCTCGGGACAACATACAATGAGCAGTTCTTC. Encoded protein: CASSSLLGTTYNEQFF.

The chain uses TRBV4-3 and TRBJ2-3, with TRBD1 matching over 8 bases. Per the germline V gene, CDR1 is LGHNA and CDR2 is YSLEER. After removal of 3 bases from V and 6 bases from J, the junction contained 11 bases not matched to a gene. This CDR3 comprises 16 residues. CDR3 DNA: TGCGCCAGCAGCCAGGTGCCCAGGGGGCGCATGGATACGCAGTATTTT. Translated, it gives CASSQVPRGRMDTQYF.

This clonotype was observed a few times. The V gene is TRBV4-1, the J gene TRBJ2-1, with TRBD2 identical over 7 bases. CDR1 and CDR2 from the germline V gene are MGHRA and YSYEKL. The CDR3 covers 15 residues. V dropped 4 bases and J dropped 9; count of bases not matched to a gene: 12. Written as DNA, the CDR3 is TGCGCCAGCAGCCCGGGAGGCGGGGCAGGGAGTGAGCAGTTCTTC. Encoded protein: CASSPGGGAGSEQFF.

This chain uses TRBV29-1 with TRBJ1-1; the D is unclear. Trimming removed 2 bases at V and 1 base at J, with 5 bases between. Germline assignment: CDR1 SQVTM and CDR2 ANQGSEA. This CDR3 region has 12 residues. The CDR3 loop is CSVEPGNTEAFF. In DNA form, the CDR3 reads TGCAGCGTTGAACCAGGGAACACTGAAGCTTTCTTT. The complete variable domain, with remaining parts taken from reference TRBV29-1 and TRBJ1-1, reads SAVISQKPSRDICQRGTSLTIQCQVDSQVTMMFWYRQQPGQSLTLIATANQGSEATYESGFVIDKFPISRPNLTFSTLTVSNMSPEDSSIYLCSVEPGNTEAFFGQGTRLTVV.

The table lists this clonotype with a few counts. The chain joins TRBV18 to TRBJ2-7; D might be TRBD2 (6 bases). Germline-derived CDR1 and CDR2 are KGHSH and LQKENI. Trimming removed 0 bases from V and 3 bases from J, with 18 bases in between. The CDR3 sequence is 17 residues long. For the CDR3, the DNA is TGTGCCAGCTCACCACCATATTCAGGACTACGGAACTACGAGCAGTACTTC. The encoded protein is CASSPPYSGLRNYEQYF.

This clonotype showed up just a few times. The rearrangement uses TRBV7-9 and TRBJ2-1; no reliable D call. Deletions cut 5 bases from V and 9 bases from J, with 14 bases between. Germline CDR1 is SEHNR and CDR2 is FQNEAQ (reference sequence). The CDR3 is made up of 13 amino acids. CDR3 in DNA: TGTGCCAGCAGCCCAGGACGGACCGCTGAGCAGTTCTTC. Amino acid sequence: CASSPGRTAEQFF. Full variable domain (outside the CDR3, taken from reference TRBV7-9 and TRBJ2-1): DTGVSQNPRHKITKRGQNVTFRCDPISEHNRLYWYRQTLGQGPEFLTYFQNEAQLEKSRLLSDRFSAERPKGSFSTLEIQRTEQGDSAMYLCASSPGRTAEQFFGPGTRLTVL.

This clonotype was observed a few times. This chain joins TRBV6-2 or TRBV6-3 and TRBJ2-7; D possibly corresponds to TRBD1 (6 bases). This CDR3 is 14 amino acids long. Trimming left V 0 bases short and J 5 bases short, with 11 bases between. Germline CDR1 MNHEY, CDR2 SVGEGT. CDR3 sequence reads: CASSYSLGGNEQYV. The DNA of the CDR3 is TGTGCCAGCAGTTACTCGTTAGGGGGAAACGAGCAGTACGTC.

V is TRBV4-3 and J is TRBJ1-2; 10 bases agree with TRBD1. The CDR3 has 15 residues. Germline V lookup: CDR1 LGHNA, CDR2 YSLEER. V trimming: 2 bases; J trimming: 8 bases; junction bases outside the gene matches: 8. The CDR3 region has the DNA TGCGCCAGCAGCCAAACTCCGGGACAGGGGTCGGGCTACACCTTC. Its protein is CASSQTPGQGSGYTF.

This clonotype was counted a few times. The J gene is TRBJ1-1, the V gene TRBV6-6; D gene uncertain. Trimming took 0 bases from V and 4 from J, leaving 6 bases between them. The CDR3 has 13 residues. Looked up from germline, CDR1 is MNHNY and CDR2 is SVGAGI (reference sequence). CDR3 bases: TGTGCCAGCAGTTACTCGTGGGCCACTGAAGCTTTCTTT. Its protein is CASSYSWATEAFF.

This clonotype was seen more than once but under ten times. This rearrangement joins TRBV3-1 to TRBJ1-2; D perhaps matches TRBD1 (5 bases). Germline CDR1 LGHDT, CDR2 YNNKEL (reference sequence). This CDR3 has 14 residues. The V gene lost 6 bases and the J gene lost 7 bases, with 18 bases spanning the gap. Here the CDR3 reads CASSQTEGHGGYTF. The CDR3 nucleotides read TGTGCCAGCAGTCAAACAGAGGGGCATGGTGGCTACACCTTC.

This clonotype was detected many times. The chain couples TRBV7-2 to TRBJ1-3; D gene uncertain. The CDR3 loop spans 15 amino acids. Germline V lookup: CDR1 SGHTA, CDR2 FQGNSA. Deletions cut 3 bases from V and 0 bases from J, with 9 bases between. The DNA for the CDR3 is TGTGCCAGCAGCTTTACATTGCCCTCTGGAAACACCATATATTTT. Its translation is CASSFTLPSGNTIYF.

This clonotype was picked up a small number of times. The J gene is TRBJ1-4, the V gene TRBV9; possibly TRBD1 for D (5 bases). CDR3 size: 14 residues. Trimming pared 3 bases from V and 6 bases from J, leaving 12 bases between. The germline CDR1 and CDR2 sequences are SGDLS and YYNGEE. The CDR3 region is CASSEQAGDEKLFF. The CDR3 nucleotides are TGTGCCAGCAGCGAACAGGCTGGAGATGAAAAACTGTTTTTT.

This clonotype was detected only a few times. The CDR3 region is CAWSARANPYEQYF. Here the CDR3 DNA reads TGTGCCTGGAGTGCCCGCGCGAACCCTTACGAGCAGTACTTC. The rearrangement joins TRBV30 to TRBJ2-7; no clear D gene. The V and J ends lost 1 base and 4 bases respectively, with 14 bases between them. The CDR3 loop spans 14 amino acids. Germline CDR1 and CDR2: GTSNPN and SVGIG (reference sequence).

The rearrangement uses TRBV6-6 and TRBJ2-4; 7 positions match TRBD1. The CDR3 loop spans 13 amino acids. V dropped 2 bases and J dropped 5; count of bases not matched to a gene: 0. Germline CDR1 reads MNHNY; CDR2 reads SVGAGI (reference sequence). CDR3 nucleotide sequence: TGTGCCAGCAGTTACGGGACAGAAAACATTCAGTACTTC. Translated, it gives CASSYGTENIQYF.

V is TRBV18 and J is TRBJ2-1; D is possibly TRBD1 or TRBD2 (6 bases each). Trimming removed 3 bases at V and 3 bases at J, with 15 bases between. The germline gives CDR1 KGHSH, CDR2 LQKENI. The CDR3 extends over 16 amino acids. CDR3 in DNA: TGTGCCAGCTCACCCCCCGGAGGGGGGTACTACAATGAGCAGTTCTTC. This gives the protein CASSPPGGGYYNEQFF.

This clonotype came up many times. This rearrangement joins TRBV7-2 to TRBJ2-7; 9 bases are shared with TRBD1. Germline CDR1 and CDR2: SGHTA and FQGNSA. V dropped 4 bases and J dropped 4; count of bases not matched to a gene: 8. This CDR3 has 15 residues. The CDR3 reads CASSWSGTGSYEQYF. The CDR3 DNA reads TGTGCCAGCAGCTGGTCCGGGACAGGGTCATACGAGCAGTACTTC. Filled out from reference TRBV7-2 and TRBJ2-7, the complete variable domain reads GAGVSQSPSNKVTEKGKDVELRCDPISGHTALYWYRQSLGQGLEFLIYFQGNSAPDKSGLPSDRFSAERTGGSVSTLTIQRTQQEDSAVYLCASSWSGTGSYEQYFGPGTRLTVT.

The chain uses TRBV10-3 and TRBJ2-7, with D perhaps matching TRBD1 or TRBD2 (5 bases each). Germline CDR1 reads ENHRY; CDR2 reads SYGVKD. There are 15 residues in the CDR3. The V end was cut by 4 bases, the J end by 3 bases, with 16 bases between. In DNA form, the CDR3 reads TGTGCCATCAGTGGAGGGGCCAAGGGAATCTACGAGCAGTACTTC. It yields the protein CAISGGAKGIYEQYF.